This TCR beta chain stems from a study of identical twins. One entry per CDR3 protein, called by TCRdb with MiXCR from the 5' RACE reads. Of about 570,000 distinct CDR3 sequences listed, 9.5% to 10% are singletons. V gave up 1 base and J gave up 5 bases; unmatched junction bases: 7. The CDR3 contains 15 residues. Germline V gene lookup returns CDR1 SGHVS and CDR2 FNYEAQ. These data also formed part of another study, on yellow fever vaccine responses in identical twins.

The rearrangement joins TRBV7-6 to TRBJ2-5; 7 nucleotides align to TRBD2. This sequence was found in a woman aged 18-30 years in good health. Material: PBMCs. The chain's CDR3 is CASSLVPAGLETQYF. CDR3 nucleotide sequence: TGTGCCAGCAGCTTAGTTCCAGCGGGGTTGGAGACCCAGTACTTC.